This TCR beta chain stems from a study of neurological immune-mediated disorders. General study findings and limits: There were no CDR3 amino acid sequences shared by expanded clones across subjects, a result suggesting private repertoires in all groups.

This clonotype was picked up many times. The antigen is unknown. The CDR3 loop spans 12 amino acids. Trimming shortened V by 0 bases and J by 9 bases, and 6 bases separated the two germline ends. The germline gives CDR1 LGHDT, CDR2 YNNKEL (reference sequence). Specified time point: longitudinal time-point 3. PBMCs numbering 2 million and stored at -80 C yielded the unsorted libraries. The authors produced cDNA by 5'RACE using 10-nucleotide random UMIs. TCRdb reprocessed the 5' RACE reads via MiXCR and lists one record per CDR3 protein. The sample has more than 95,000 distinct CDR3 sequences; 10% to 13% are singletons.

The sequenced material came from PBMCs. The origin of this receptor is a female donor with HTLV-1-associated myelopathy (HAM/TSP). The chain employs TRBV3-1 and TRBJ2-1; unclear D gene. This CDR3 is CASSQEGGEQFF. Here the CDR3 DNA reads TGTGCCAGCAGCCAAGAAGGTGGTGAGCAGTTCTTC.